These 19 T cell receptor beta chains originate from one sample sequenced in a study of cytomegalovirus exposure and HLA in healthy donors. PCR involved 60 Vbeta and 13 Jbeta primers. Assay used: immunoSEQ multiplex PCR; TCRdb lists only in-frame clones, some missing. The data show around 150,000 clones, with roughly 80% seen just once and roughly 3.4% held by the top ten. Specimen: PBMCs. All receptors come from a human donor in good health.

This clone was seen a handful of times. The chain is built from TRBV19 and TRBJ2-2, with a tentative D call TRBD1 (5 bases). Trimming cost V 9 bases and J 1 base, with 12 bases left between them. The CDR3 is made up of 14 amino acids. Germline V CDR1 and CDR2: LNHDA, SQIVND (reference sequence). CDR3 nucleotide sequence: TGTGCCAGCCTCCCGACAGTGAACACCGGGGAGCTGTTTTTT. Encoded protein: CASLPTVNTGELFF. Combining the CDR3 with reference TRBV19 and TRBJ2-2 gives the whole variable domain DGGITQSPKYLFRKEGQNVTLSCEQNLNHDAMYWYRQDPGQGLRLIYYSQIVNDFQKGDIAEGYSVSREKKESFPLTVTSAQKNPTAFYLCASLPTVNTGELFFGEGSRLTVL.

This clone was recorded a few times. This chain joins TRBV6-1 and TRBJ1-1; 8 bases match TRBD1. Germline V gene data show CDR1 as MNHNS and CDR2 as SASEGT. CDR3 size: 14 residues. Trimming removed 7 bases from V and 0 bases from J; junction bases left unmatched: 4. The CDR3 is CASIQGALNTEAFF. CDR3 DNA sequence: TGTGCCAGCATTCAGGGGGCCCTGAACACTGAAGCTTTCTTT.

The chain couples TRBV11-2 to TRBJ1-4; TRBD1 aligns across 8 bases. The CDR3 loop spans 18 amino acids. Germline CDR1 reads SGHAT; CDR2 reads FQNNGV. The junction had 11 bases not matched to a gene; V was cut back by 5 bases and J by 0 bases. This CDR3 reads CASSASGQGNPTNEKLFF. As DNA, the CDR3 is TGTGCCAGCAGCGCTAGCGGACAGGGAAACCCAACTAATGAAAAACTGTTTTTT. Based on the CDR3 plus reference TRBV11-2 and TRBJ1-4, the full variable domain is EAGVAQSPRYKIIEKRQSVAFWCNPISGHATLYWYQQILGQGPKLLIQFQNNGVVDDSQLPKDRFSAERLKGVDSTLKIQPAKLEDSAVYLCASSASGQGNPTNEKLFFGSGTQLSVL.

The V call is TRBV9, the J call TRBJ1-2; 8 bases are a match to TRBD1. The CDR3 is made up of 15 amino acids. V lost 5 bases to trimming and J lost 4 bases; unmatched junction nucleotides: 10. Germline CDR1 SGDLS, CDR2 YYNGEE. The CDR3 is CASSIMTGAPYGYTF. CDR3 bases: TGTGCCAGCAGTATTATGACAGGGGCCCCCTATGGCTACACCTTC.

This chain uses TRBV6-5 with TRBJ2-7, with 12 bases identical to TRBD2. The CDR3 covers 13 residues. Germline values: CDR1 MNHEY, CDR2 SVGAGI. V was clipped by 6 bases and J by 4 bases; unmatched bases: 1. In nucleotides, the CDR3 is TGTGCCAGCAGGACTAGCGGGGGTTACGAGCAGTACTTC. Residues: CASRTSGGYEQYF.

The chain combines TRBV30 with TRBJ1-6, with D perhaps matching TRBD1 (6 bases). V gave up 4 bases and J gave up 0 bases, with 10 bases separating them. This CDR3 spans 15 amino acids. Germline V gene sequence: CDR1 GTSNPN, CDR2 SVGIG (reference sequence). This CDR3 reads CAWTDSSSYNSPLHF. The CDR3 DNA is TGTGCCTGGACGGACAGTAGCTCCTATAATTCACCCCTCCACTTT.

This clone has just one count. The V gene is TRBV5-1, the J gene TRBJ2-3; 8 nucleotides match TRBD2. Trimming took 0 bases from V and 4 from J; bases not matched to a gene: 7. The CDR3 consists of 16 residues. Germline V gene data show CDR1 as SGHRS and CDR2 as YFSETQ. The chain's CDR3 is CASSLVLAGGADTQYF. The DNA of the CDR3 is TGCGCCAGCAGCTTGGTCCTTGCGGGAGGTGCAGATACGCAGTATTTT. Supplemented by reference TRBV5-1 and TRBJ2-3, the full variable domain reads KAGVTQTPRYLIKTRGQQVTLSCSPISGHRSVSWYQQTPGQGLQFLFEYFSETQRNKGNFPGRFSGRQFSNSRSEMNVSTLELGDSALYLCASSLVLAGGADTQYFGPGTRLTVL.

The gene calls are TRBV6-5 and TRBJ2-5; 9 nucleotides match TRBD2. V was clipped by 2 bases and J by 5 bases; unmatched bases: 6. The CDR3 contains 15 residues. The germline CDR1 and CDR2 sequences are MNHEY and SVGAGI. This CDR3 is CASSYRRGGDETQYF. The CDR3 DNA reads TGTGCCAGCAGTTACAGGCGGGGGGGGGATGAGACCCAGTACTTC.

The chain carries TRBV6-1 and TRBJ1-5; 9 nucleotides agree with TRBD1. This CDR3 region has 13 residues. Germline assignment: CDR1 MNHNS and CDR2 SASEGT. V was pared by 9 bases and J by 2 bases, with 2 bases of the junction left unmatched. The CDR3 bases are TGTGCCAGTGGGGACAGGGGCAATCAGCCCCAGCATTTT. Amino acid sequence: CASGDRGNQPQHF.

The gene calls are TRBV2 and TRBJ2-3, with TRBD2 identical over 13 bases. The CDR3 has 16 amino acids. V was pared by 9 bases and J by 2 bases, with 8 bases of the junction left unmatched. Germline lookup yields CDR1 SNHLY and CDR2 FYNNEI. The DNA of the CDR3 is TGTGCCAGACGAAACGGACTAGCGGGAGTCACAGATACGCAGTATTTT. Encoded protein: CARRNGLAGVTDTQYF.

V and J are TRBV29-1 and TRBJ2-7; tentatively, D is TRBD1 (5 bases). From germline, CDR1 is SQVTM and CDR2 ANQGSEA. V dropped 4 bases and J dropped 2 bases, with 15 bases sitting between them. The CDR3 runs to 14 residues. CDR3 sequence: CSVGGTGHPYEQYF. In nucleotides, the CDR3 is TGCAGCGTTGGAGGAACAGGACACCCCTACGAGCAGTACTTC.

This clone was seen more than once but under ten times. The chain carries TRBV30 and TRBJ1-3, with 7 bases lining up with TRBD1. Germline V gives CDR1 GTSNPN, CDR2 SVGIG (reference sequence). With V trimmed by 3 bases and J by 0 bases, 8 bases remained unmatched. This CDR3 region has 16 residues. In nucleotides, the CDR3 is TGTGCCTGGAGCACAGGGACAGAAGTCTCTGGAAACACCATATATTTT. Its translation is CAWSTGTEVSGNTIYF.

This clone appeared a single time. The chain is built from TRBV7-2 and TRBJ2-1, with TRBD1 matching over 10 bases. CDR1 and CDR2 from the germline V gene are SGHTA and FQGNSA. J lost 8 bases, V lost 6 bases, and 10 bases had no gene match. The CDR3 consists of 15 residues. The CDR3 sequence: CASRDRGRAGYEQFF. DNA for the CDR3: TGTGCCAGCAGAGACAGGGGGCGCGCGGGGTATGAGCAGTTCTTC.

The V call is TRBV5-1, the J call TRBJ2-1; the D gene is possibly TRBD2 (6 bases). Trimming removed 4 bases from V and 14 bases from J, with 28 bases in between. The CDR3 totals 16 residues. Germline V gene lookup returns CDR1 SGHRS and CDR2 YFSETQ. The CDR3 nucleotides are TGCGCCAGCAGCCCTCAAGGGATAGCGGATACAATGAGGGAGTTCTTC. Translated, it gives CASSPQGIADTMREFF.

Of note for this clone: At one end the junction does not follow the germline gene, possibly because of a read error. V and J are TRBV30 and TRBJ1-1; no clear D. The CDR3 runs 10 residues. Germline V gene lookup returns CDR1 GTSNPN and CDR2 SVGIG (reference sequence). The CDR3 reads CAWSNSEAFF. DNA for the CDR3: TGTGCCTGGAGCAACAGTGAAGCTTTCTTT.

The rearrangement uses TRBV5-6 and TRBJ2-1; 10 nucleotides match TRBD2. The CDR3 is made up of 18 amino acids. V was clipped by 0 bases and J by 8 bases; unmatched bases: 14. Per the germline V gene, CDR1 is SGHDT and CDR2 is YYEEEE. The CDR3 bases are TGTGCCAGCAGCTTGGATAGCGAAGCGGGAGGGCCTAGGGATGAGCAGTTCTTC. Its protein is CASSLDSEAGGPRDEQFF.

CDR3 sequence reads: CASSLVGGVNTGELFF. The CDR3 region has the DNA TGCGCCAGCAGCTTGGTAGGCGGGGTGAACACCGGGGAGCTGTTTTTT. The V gene is TRBV5-1, the J gene TRBJ2-2; perhaps TRBD2 as D (6 bases). The CDR3 sequence is 16 residues long. CDR1 is SGHRS, CDR2 YFSETQ, per germline. Trimming pared 0 bases from V and 1 base from J, leaving 10 bases between.

Here the CDR3 DNA reads TGTGCCAGTAGGAGCTCTGGAAACACCATATATTTT. It encodes CASRSSGNTIYF. The rearrangement joins TRBV19 to TRBJ1-3, with no clear D. V was shortened by 6 bases and J by 0 bases, with 3 bases between the two germline ends. CDR3 length: 12 amino acids. Germline CDR1 reads LNHDA; CDR2 reads SQIVND (reference sequence).

The chain is built from TRBV27 and TRBJ2-7; 11 bases map to TRBD1. Trimming at V came to 5 bases and at J to 6 bases, leaving 3 bases not matched to a gene. This CDR3 contains 13 residues. Germline V lookup: CDR1 MNHEY, CDR2 SMNVEV (reference sequence). The CDR3 DNA is TGTGCCAGCAGTCTCGGGACAGGGGGCGAGCAGTACTTC. Its translation: CASSLGTGGEQYF.